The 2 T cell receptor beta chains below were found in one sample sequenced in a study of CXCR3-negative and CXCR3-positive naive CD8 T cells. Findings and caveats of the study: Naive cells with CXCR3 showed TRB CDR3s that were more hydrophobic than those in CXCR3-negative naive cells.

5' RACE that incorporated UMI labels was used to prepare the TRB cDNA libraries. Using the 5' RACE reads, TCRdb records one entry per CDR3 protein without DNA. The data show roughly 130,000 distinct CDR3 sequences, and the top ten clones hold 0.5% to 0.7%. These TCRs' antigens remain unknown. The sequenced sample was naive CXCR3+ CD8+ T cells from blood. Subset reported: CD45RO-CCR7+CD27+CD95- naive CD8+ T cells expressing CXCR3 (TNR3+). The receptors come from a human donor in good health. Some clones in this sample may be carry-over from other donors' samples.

This CDR3 is CASSYTGPDTQYF. This chain connects TRBV6-6 to TRBJ2-3. This CDR3 is built from 13 residues. CDR1 is MNHNY and CDR2 is SVGAGI in the germline V gene (reference sequence).

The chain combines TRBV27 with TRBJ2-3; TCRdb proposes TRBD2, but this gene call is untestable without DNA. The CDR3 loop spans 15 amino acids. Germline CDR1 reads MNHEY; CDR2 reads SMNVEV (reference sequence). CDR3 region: CASSLSSGGIDTQYF.